A selection of T cell receptor beta chains follows, all from one sample in a study of T cell responses to AZD1222 COVID-19 vaccine. The assay was immunoSEQ multiplex PCR, and TCRdb's table has in-frame clones only and misses some. In the table there are tens of thousands of clones, 65% to 90% of which are singletons. Source: peripheral blood, taken on day 0 of AZD1222 vaccination. The source of these receptors is an adult in good health. CDR3s leave out the opening cysteine and the closing phenylalanine or tryptophan. D genes are given only for firm matches.

V gene: TRBV28; D gene: .; CDR3 protein: ASSLEGAVAKNIQY
V gene: TRBV27; D gene: TRBD2; CDR3 protein: ASSQLAGANEQF
V gene: TRBV20-1; D gene: .; CDR3 protein: SAQRDTQY
V gene: TRBV5-1; D gene: TRBD1; CDR3 protein: ASSLGGQGIFEQF
V gene: TRBV27; D gene: .; CDR3 protein: ASSPPGGTGYT
V gene: TRBV29-1; D gene: .; CDR3 protein: SVEGQVNTEAF
V gene: TRBV7-2; D gene: TRBD2; CDR3 protein: ASSTLAGADTQY
V gene: TRBV19; D gene: .; CDR3 protein: ASREEGAKNIQY
V gene: TRBV19; D gene: .; CDR3 protein: ASRDGQTNTEAF
V gene: TRBV6-2/TRBV6-3; D gene: .; CDR3 protein: ASSYSKDTQY
V gene: TRBV28; D gene: .; CDR3 protein: ASSFGSYEQY
V gene: TRBV21-1; D gene: .; CDR3 protein: ATSGPLRTPTKLF
V gene: TRBV7-9; D gene: .; CDR3 protein: ASSKTGTNQPQH
V gene: TRBV15; D gene: .; CDR3 protein: ATSAEHQETQY
V gene: TRBV2; D gene: TRBD1; CDR3 protein: ASSDGTGYTGELF
V gene: TRBV5-1; D gene: TRBD2; CDR3 protein: ASSSEGGMGETQY
V gene: TRBV5-4; D gene: .; CDR3 protein: ASSPPEGLGKATEAF
V gene: TRBV30; D gene: .; CDR3 protein: AWTGPVRQSPLH
V gene: TRBV27; D gene: TRBD1; CDR3 protein: ASSRDRALAKNIQY
V gene: TRBV7-6; D gene: .; CDR3 protein: ASKEGDEQF
V gene: TRBV27; D gene: .; CDR3 protein: ASRVPYRDDSPLH
V gene: TRBV29-1; D gene: .; CDR3 protein: SVPRVDTEAF
V gene: TRBV6-5; D gene: .; CDR3 protein: ASSYSEGPYEQY
V gene: TRBV19; D gene: .; CDR3 protein: ASSRRSEAF
V gene: TRBV4-1; D gene: .; CDR3 protein: ASSQEKGGSGVYSQPQH
V gene: TRBV5-4; D gene: .; CDR3 protein: ASSRDLLSSYEQY
V gene: TRBV6-4; D gene: .; CDR3 protein: ASSPNRGETQY
V gene: TRBV11-2; D gene: .; CDR3 protein: ASSPAVLDIQY
V gene: TRBV30; D gene: .; CDR3 protein: AWARGNEQY
V gene: TRBV28; D gene: TRBD1; CDR3 protein: ASRSPGQGAVTEAF
V gene: TRBV28; D gene: .; CDR3 protein: ASSALRGSFTDTQY
V gene: TRBV15; D gene: .; CDR3 protein: ATSRDATGEQY
V gene: TRBV11-2; D gene: TRBD2; CDR3 protein: ASSGGGYEQY
V gene: TRBV7-3; D gene: .; CDR3 protein: ASSLFRNYEQY